What follows are 3 T cell receptor beta chains derived from one specimen sequenced in a study of vaccination and CD4 T cells after COVID-19. Their antigens are not known. CD4+ T cells that had been cultured provided DNA sequenced with the Oncomine TCR Beta short-read assay. TCRdb re-derived calls from the PCR reads in MiXCR, one entry per CDR3 protein. This table has roughly 22,000 distinct CDR3 sequences, about 60% appearing once. Sample treatment: roughly 11-day PBMC culture with coronavirus spike peptide pools or control peptides (ViraFEST assay). Specimen: CD4+ T cells from blood, cultured in vitro. These receptors all come from a human donor who had recovered from COVID-19.

This clonotype was counted only a few times. V usage is TRBV27 and J usage is TRBJ1-5, with D possibly being TRBD1 (5 bases). Trimming took 0 bases from V and 11 from J, leaving 11 bases between them. This CDR3 has 13 residues. Germline assignment: CDR1 MNHEY and CDR2 SMNVEV (reference sequence). The CDR3 spells CASSLSGVTAQHF. The CDR3 DNA sequence: TGTGCCAGCAGTTTATCAGGGGTCACGGCCCAGCATTTT.

This chain uses TRBV6-1 with TRBJ1-5, with 9 bases lining up with TRBD1. J was trimmed by 2 bases and V by 6 bases; bases with no gene match: 11. Germline loops: CDR1 MNHNS, CDR2 SASEGT. The CDR3 runs to 17 residues. This CDR3 reads CASRKYTGGEGNQPQHF. CDR3 bases: TGTGCCAGCAGGAAATACACAGGGGGCGAAGGCAATCAGCCCCAGCATTTT.

The chain links TRBV30 to TRBJ1-6, with unresolved D. The germline V and J ends were trimmed by 4 bases and 5 bases, with 9 bases remaining between them. Per germline, CDR1 GTSNPN and CDR2 SVGIG (reference sequence). This CDR3 is built from 13 residues. CDR3 DNA: TGTGCCTGGATGGGCCAGCATAATTCACCCCTCCACTTT. It is translated as CAWMGQHNSPLHF.